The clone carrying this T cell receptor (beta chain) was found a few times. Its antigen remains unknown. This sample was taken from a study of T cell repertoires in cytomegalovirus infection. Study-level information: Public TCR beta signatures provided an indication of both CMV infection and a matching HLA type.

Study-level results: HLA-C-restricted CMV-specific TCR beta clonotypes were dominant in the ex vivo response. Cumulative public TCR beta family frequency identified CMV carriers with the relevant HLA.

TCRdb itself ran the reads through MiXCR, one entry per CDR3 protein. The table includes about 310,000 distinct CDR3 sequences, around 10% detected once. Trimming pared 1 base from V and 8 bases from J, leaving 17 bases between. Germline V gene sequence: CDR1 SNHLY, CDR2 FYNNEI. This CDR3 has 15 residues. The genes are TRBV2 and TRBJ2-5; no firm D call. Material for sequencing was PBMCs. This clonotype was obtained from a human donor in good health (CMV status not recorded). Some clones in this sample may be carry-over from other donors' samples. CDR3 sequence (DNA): TGTGCCAGCAGTGAAGTCTCGGCTATACCTCGTACCCAGTACTTC. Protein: CASSEVSAIPRTQYF.